This T cell receptor beta chain was obtained from a study of blood T cell repertoires in COVID-19. Study-level background: Sources were T cells, B-cell-depleted T cells, or PBMCs; the material itself was cDNA or gDNA.

Methods used by the authors: Nucleated cell number was recorded as an estimate derived from reference gene primer amplification. The method was immunoSEQ multiplex PCR; TCRdb's version includes in-frame clones alone and lacks a portion of them. For V, J and clone size, that table is used; D and trimming come from the DNA. Here the sample spans more than 75,000 clones, around nine tenths being singletons. From germline, CDR1 is KGHSH and CDR2 LQKENI. This CDR3 spans 12 amino acids. V dropped 10 bases and J dropped 12; count of bases not matched to a gene: 12. This chain connects TRBV18 to TRBJ2-1; 7 positions agree with TRBD2. This receptor was obtained from a woman between 70 and 85 years old with acute or convalescent COVID-19. The sample taken for sequencing was peripheral blood. The CDR3 coding sequence is TGTGCCACCAGCGGGGCACTTAGTGTGCAGTTCTTC. Translating gives CATSGALSVQFF.